The clone carrying this TCR beta chain turned up a few times. Its antigen is unknown. The data belong to a study of T cell repertoires in cytomegalovirus infection. Study-wide context: CMV epitopes in the study were HLA-C-restricted (recently identified) and HLA-B-restricted (well studied). It was the public TCR beta signatures that indicated both CMV infection and matching HLA type.

Each CDR3 protein gets one entry after TCRdb re-called the reads with MiXCR. Among roughly 920,000 distinct CDR3 sequences listed, roughly a third were seen once. The CDR3 is 14 amino acids. Trimming left V 5 bases short and J 3 bases short, with 11 bases between. Germline values: CDR1 SEHNR, CDR2 FQNEAQ (reference sequence). The origin of this receptor is a human donor in good health (CMV status not recorded). Some clones in this sample may be carry-over from other donors' samples. The chain links TRBV7-9 to TRBJ2-1; D gene uncertain. The sequences come from cultured CD8+ T cells from PBMCs, collected from culture after CMV antigen stimulation. The CDR3 DNA reads TGTGCCAGCAGCGTTTCAAACAGCTACAATGAGCAGTTCTTC. Amino acid sequence: CASSVSNSYNEQFF.